Listed here are 8 T cell receptor beta chains from one sample, sequenced in a study of cytomegalovirus exposure and HLA in healthy donors (dated by TCRdb to about 2017). The library was obtained by the immunoSEQ multiplex PCR assay. A mixture of 60 forward primers for TCR Vbeta segments and 13 reverse primers for TCR Jbeta segments was used in the multiplex PCR. TCRdb stores this immuneACCESS table with in-frame sequences only. Part of the clones is absent; in the studies checked, under half of the shortfall reflects unresolved V genes, and no reason is known for the rest. Within this sample are about 110,000 clones, with 80% to 85% of them counted one time only. The biggest ten clones account for over 2% of the sample. Input material: PBMCs. Receptor source: a woman younger than 45 in good health and CMV-seronegative.

This chain links TRBV1 with TRBJ2-7; the table's D call of TRBD2 was not tested on the DNA. TRBV1 is noted as a pseudogene. The CDR3 is 18 residues long. CDR3 coding DNA: TGCACCAGCAGCCAAGTCCTTTATACTAGCGGGAGCCAATCCGAGCAGTACTTC. Its protein product is CTSSQVLYTSGSQSEQYF.

The J gene is TRBJ2-3, the V gene TRBV4-3; 9 bases are shared with TRBD2. Germline CDR1 and CDR2: LGHNA and YSLEER. This CDR3 spans 18 amino acids. Germline trimming cut 3 bases from V and 0 bases from J; bases unmatched to any gene: 10. This chain's CDR3 is CASSQIQVLAGSTDTQYF. Here the CDR3 DNA reads TGCGCCAGCAGCCAGATTCAGGTTCTAGCGGGGAGCACAGATACGCAGTATTTT.

The V and J genes are TRBV2 and TRBJ2-4, with 9 bases matching TRBD1. Germline V CDR1 and CDR2: SNHLY, FYNNEI. The CDR3 has 14 amino acids. The V gene end was trimmed by 4 bases and the J gene end by 8 bases; junction bases not matched to a gene: 6. The chain's CDR3 is CASSVDRGTDIQYF. DNA for the CDR3: TGTGCCAGCAGTGTGGACAGGGGTACAGACATTCAGTACTTC.

This clone has only a few counts. The chain employs TRBV29-1 and TRBJ1-2, with 8 bases aligning to TRBD1. CDR1 and CDR2 (germline): SQVTM, ANQGSEA. This CDR3 comprises 13 residues. With 4 bases clipped from V and 0 bases from J, the junction kept 1 base outside the gene matches. The CDR3 loop reads CSVGDRTNYGYTF. CDR3 nucleotides: TGCAGCGTTGGGGACAGGACTAACTATGGCTACACCTTC.

The chain is built from TRBV2 and TRBJ2-1; possible D gene TRBD2, 6 bases. Germline V CDR1 and CDR2: SNHLY, FYNNEI. With 4 bases removed from V and 9 bases from J, the gap between germline ends came to 16 bases. The CDR3 covers 14 residues. The CDR3 bases are TGTGCCAGCAGTGCGATTGGGACTCGGGGTGAGCAGTTCTTC. This encodes CASSAIGTRGEQFF. Together with reference TRBV2 and TRBJ2-1, the CDR3 gives the full variable domain: EPEVTQTPSHQVTQMGQEVILRCVPISNHLYFYWYRQILGQKVEFLVSFYNNEISEKSEIFDDQFSVERPDGSNFTLKIRSTKLEDSAMYFCASSAIGTRGEQFFGPGTRLTVL.

This chain joins TRBV29-1 and TRBJ1-4; 8 bases align to TRBD1. The trim removed 0 bases at V and 7 bases at J, leaving 7 bases unmatched. The CDR3 runs to 15 residues. Germline values: CDR1 SQVTM, CDR2 ANQGSEA. This chain's CDR3 is CSVEDLQGGVEKLFF. CDR3 coding DNA: TGCAGCGTTGAAGATCTACAGGGGGGTGTTGAAAAACTGTTTTTT.

This chain connects TRBV6-1 to TRBJ2-7; D not certain. The CDR3 runs 13 residues. Deletions cut 8 bases from V and 0 bases from J, with 11 bases between. Looked up from germline, CDR1 is MNHNS and CDR2 is SASEGT. DNA of the CDR3: TGTGCCAGCCGGCCCGCGGCCTCCTACGAGCAGTACTTC. Encoded protein: CASRPAASYEQYF.

The V call is TRBV15, the J call TRBJ2-7, with D possibly matching TRBD2 (6 bases). CDR3 length: 11 residues. Germline V gene sequence: CDR1 LNHNV, CDR2 YYDKDF (reference sequence). With 3 bases removed from V and 6 bases from J, the gap between germline ends came to 6 bases. CDR3 bases: TGTGCCACCAGCAGCGGGGGCGAGCAGTACTTC. It yields the protein CATSSGGEQYF.